This T cell receptor beta chain derives from a study of T-cell reconstitution after alpha-beta-depleted transplantation in children. This CDR3 is 15 amino acids long. The germline CDR1 and CDR2 sequences are MGHDK and SYGVNS. Trimming shortened V by 2 bases and J by 1 base, and 11 bases separated the two germline ends. Preparing the TCRbeta library involved the use of unique molecular identifiers. TCRdb re-called the PCR reads through MiXCR, storing one row per CDR3 protein. The sample lists some 200,000 distinct CDR3 sequences; more than 12% were seen once. This clonotype appeared a few times. The sequence derives from a human donor who donated a stem cell graft to a child with acute lymphoblastic leukemia. The specimen was PBMCs from the stem cell graft donor, collected from the stem cell graft. V is TRBV25-1 and J is TRBJ1-1; tentatively, D is TRBD1 (6 bases). CDR3 sequence (DNA): TGTGCCAGCAGTGAAGGAGGGGGTTGGAACACTGAAGCTTTCTTT. Amino acids: CASSEGGGWNTEAFF.